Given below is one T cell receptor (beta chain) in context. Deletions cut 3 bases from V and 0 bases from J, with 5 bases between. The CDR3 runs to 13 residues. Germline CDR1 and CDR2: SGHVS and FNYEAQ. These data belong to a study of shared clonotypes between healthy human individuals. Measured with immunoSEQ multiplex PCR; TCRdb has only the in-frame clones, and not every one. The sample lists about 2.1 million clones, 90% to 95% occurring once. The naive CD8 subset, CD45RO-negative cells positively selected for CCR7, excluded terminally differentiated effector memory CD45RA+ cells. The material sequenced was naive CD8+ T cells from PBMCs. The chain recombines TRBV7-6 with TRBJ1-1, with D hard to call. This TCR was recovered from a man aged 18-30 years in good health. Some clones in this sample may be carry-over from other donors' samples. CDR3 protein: CASSFLVNTEAFF. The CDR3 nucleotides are TGTGCCAGCAGCTTTCTTGTGAACACTGAAGCTTTCTTT.